The clone carrying this T cell receptor (beta chain) was detected ten times or more. Its antigen is as yet unknown. The sample comes from a study of T cells in Graves' hyperthyroidism and ophthalmopathy. Across the study: Staff took peripheral blood when the initial diagnosis was made, before any treatment began. Broader study findings: Through a model of 13 V-J features, ophthalmopathy was separated from stable hyperthyroidism. Blood shared most expanded thyroid clonotypes above 0.001.

Researchers took RNA transcripts and amplified the TCR beta CDR3 regions from them. First-round RT-PCR targeting the TCR CDR3 was performed with the HTBI primer set. TCRdb reprocessed the multiplex PCR reads with MiXCR, giving one entry per CDR3 protein. This table holds 300,000 to 350,000 distinct CDR3 sequences, approximately 15% found once. If no ophthalmopathy progression occurred within 18 months, Graves' hyperthyroidism was stable. Trimming cost V 5 bases and J 1 base, with 6 bases left between them. CDR1 GTSNPN and CDR2 SVGIG come from the germline V gene (reference sequence). The CDR3 extends over 12 amino acids.

The J gene is TRBJ2-1, the V gene TRBV30; perhaps TRBD1 as D (5 bases). Sequenced input: blood. This receptor was identified in a woman under 40 with Graves' hyperthyroidism. The CDR3 loop reads CAWSGSYNEQFF. The CDR3 DNA is TGTGCCTGGTCAGGGTCCTACAATGAGCAGTTCTTC.